The T cell receptor (beta chain) under discussion was sequenced for a study of blood T cell repertoires in COVID-19 (TCRdb year 2020). About the study as a whole: The collaborator samples originated in the United States, Italy and Spain and spanned the acute and convalescent phases of COVID-19. The material from the prospective study consisted of cDNA or gDNA derived from T cells, B-cell-depleted T cells, or PBMCs. The dataset comprised deeply sampled blood TCRbeta repertoires from subjects exposed to, actively infected with, or recovered from COVID-19. A freely available public database, intended as a resource for researchers studying the immune response to SARS-CoV-2, is where the repertoires were released. Samples were obtained from the ongoing ImmuneRACE study (first 160 participants) and from over 1,000 subjects provided by 6 global collaborators. Sample metadata almost always included a de-identified subject ID, COVID-19 status, age in years and sex. Where HLA class I and class II types were available, the types were taken from metadata supplied by the sample provider, not from assay-based typing.

The immunoSEQ Assay, a bias-controlled multiplex PCR, was used to amplify TCRbeta CDR3 regions from genomic DNA. Concerning the study's data processing: The number of nucleated cells in each sample was estimated from the amplification of reference gene primers within the assay. Sequence reads were collapsed and filtered to measure the absolute abundance of every unique TCRbeta CDR3 rearrangement. For each sample, productive Simpson clonality was calculated as the square root of Simpson's diversity index across productive rearrangements. What TCRdb holds here is the immuneACCESS table cut down to in-frame rearrangements. Part of the clones is not present; checked against another copy, under half of the missing clones reflect an unresolved V gene, and the others are unexplained. V and J calls and clone size follow that table, whereas D and trimming were derived from the DNA. The sample table shows under 200,000 clones, and 90% are seen once. The top ten clones comprise 0.53% of the sample.

Trimming removed 0 bases from V and 7 bases from J; the gene matches leave 3 bases unexplained. The CDR3 holds 15 amino acids from the cysteine to the phenylalanine. The sequence is cut down to CDR3 DNA, 45 bases in frame from base 1. The germline V gene supplies CDR1 SGHRS and CDR2 YFSETQ. Each collaborating institution followed its own protocols to collect whole blood in K2EDTA tubes. For TCRbeta analysis, collaborator samples were shipped as frozen whole blood, as isolated PBMCs, or as DNA extracted from either sample type. Concerning this clone itself: There is no known antigen for this receptor. No much larger clone exists at a distance of one base, and base qualities are not known.

Broad study findings and their caveats: How much clinical and demographic metadata was included differed by source and by participant, and the metadata was provided uncurated.

Sample: peripheral blood. This receptor was obtained from a man aged 45-60 years with acute or convalescent COVID-19. The chain joins TRBV5-1 to TRBJ1-4; 10 nucleotides in the junction match TRBD1. In nucleotide form, the sequence is TGCGCCAGCAGCTTGGGCGGACAGGGGGGTGAAAAACTGTTTTTT. Its amino acids are CASSLGGQGGEKLFF. The CDR3, completed at both ends by the reference TRBV5-1 and TRBJ1-4 genes, gives the full variable domain KAGVTQTPRYLIKTRGQQVTLSCSPISGHRSVSWYQQTPGQGLQFLFEYFSETQRNKGNFPGRFSGRQFSNSRSEMNVSTLELGDSALYLCASSLGGQGGEKLFFGSGTQLSVL.